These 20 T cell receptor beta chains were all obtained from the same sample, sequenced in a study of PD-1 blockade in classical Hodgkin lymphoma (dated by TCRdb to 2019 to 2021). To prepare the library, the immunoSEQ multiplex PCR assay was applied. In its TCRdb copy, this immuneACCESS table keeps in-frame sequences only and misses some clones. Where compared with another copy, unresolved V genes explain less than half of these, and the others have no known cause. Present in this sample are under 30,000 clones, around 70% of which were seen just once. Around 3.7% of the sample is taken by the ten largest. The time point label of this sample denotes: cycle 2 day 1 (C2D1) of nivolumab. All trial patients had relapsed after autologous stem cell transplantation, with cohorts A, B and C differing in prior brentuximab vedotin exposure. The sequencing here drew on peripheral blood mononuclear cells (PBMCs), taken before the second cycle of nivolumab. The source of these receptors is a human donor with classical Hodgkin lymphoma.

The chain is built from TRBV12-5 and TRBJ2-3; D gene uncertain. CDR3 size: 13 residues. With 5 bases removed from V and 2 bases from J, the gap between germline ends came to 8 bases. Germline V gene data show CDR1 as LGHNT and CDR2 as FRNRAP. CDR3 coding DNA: TGTGCTAGTGGTAAGGGAAACACAGATACGCAGTATTTT. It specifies CASGKGNTDTQYF.

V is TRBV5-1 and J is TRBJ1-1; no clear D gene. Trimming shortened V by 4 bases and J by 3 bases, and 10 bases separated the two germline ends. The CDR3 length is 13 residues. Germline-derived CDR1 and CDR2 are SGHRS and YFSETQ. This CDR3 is CASSPDIYTEAFF. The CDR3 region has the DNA TGCGCCAGCAGCCCAGACATTTACACTGAAGCTTTCTTT.

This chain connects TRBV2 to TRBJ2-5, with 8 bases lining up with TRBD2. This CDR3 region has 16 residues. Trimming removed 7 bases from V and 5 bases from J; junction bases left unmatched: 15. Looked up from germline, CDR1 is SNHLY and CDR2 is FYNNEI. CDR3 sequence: CASTPLGGGGGETQYF. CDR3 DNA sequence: TGTGCCAGCACCCCGCTGGGCGGGGGCGGGGGGGAGACCCAGTACTTC.

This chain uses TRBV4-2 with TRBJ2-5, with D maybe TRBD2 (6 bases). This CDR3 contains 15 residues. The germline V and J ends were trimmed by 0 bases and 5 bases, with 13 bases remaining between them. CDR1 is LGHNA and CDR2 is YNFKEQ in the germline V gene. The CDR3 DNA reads TGTGCCAGCAGCCAAGAAGCCACGGGGGTGGAGACCCAGTACTTC. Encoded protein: CASSQEATGVETQYF.

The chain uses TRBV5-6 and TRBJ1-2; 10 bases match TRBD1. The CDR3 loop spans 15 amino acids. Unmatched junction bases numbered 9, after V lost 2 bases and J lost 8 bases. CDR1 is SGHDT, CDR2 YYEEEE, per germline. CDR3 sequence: CASSFGTGASGGYTF. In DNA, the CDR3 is TGTGCCAGCAGCTTCGGGACAGGGGCATCGGGGGGCTACACCTTC.

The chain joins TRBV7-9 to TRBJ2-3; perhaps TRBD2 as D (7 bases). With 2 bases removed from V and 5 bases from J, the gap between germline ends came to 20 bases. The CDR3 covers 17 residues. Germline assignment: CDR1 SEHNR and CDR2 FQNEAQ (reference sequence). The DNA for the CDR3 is TGTGCCAGCAGCTTAAAGGTCAGAGGGGGGGCCGGAGATACGCAGTATTTT. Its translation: CASSLKVRGGAGDTQYF.

The CDR3 region is CASSSDLSSYEQYF. CDR3 bases: TGTGCCAGCAGCTCCGACTTGAGCTCCTACGAGCAGTACTTC. The chain carries TRBV6-5 and TRBJ2-7, with D uncertain. CDR3 size: 14 residues. The V end lost 6 bases, the J end lost 0 bases, and 12 bases lay between the germline ends. Germline loops: CDR1 MNHEY, CDR2 SVGAGI.

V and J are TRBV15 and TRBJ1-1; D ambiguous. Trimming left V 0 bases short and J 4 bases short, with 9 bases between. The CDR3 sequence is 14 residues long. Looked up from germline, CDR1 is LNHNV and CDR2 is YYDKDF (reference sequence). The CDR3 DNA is TGTGCCACCAGCAGAGATAGGGAGGGCACTGAAGCTTTCTTT. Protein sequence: CATSRDREGTEAFF.

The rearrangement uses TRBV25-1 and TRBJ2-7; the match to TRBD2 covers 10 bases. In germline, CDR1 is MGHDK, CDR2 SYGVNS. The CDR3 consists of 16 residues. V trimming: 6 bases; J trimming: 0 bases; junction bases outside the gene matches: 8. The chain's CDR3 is CASSGPGLAASYEQYF. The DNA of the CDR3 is TGTGCCAGCAGCGGCCCCGGACTAGCGGCCTCCTACGAGCAGTACTTC.

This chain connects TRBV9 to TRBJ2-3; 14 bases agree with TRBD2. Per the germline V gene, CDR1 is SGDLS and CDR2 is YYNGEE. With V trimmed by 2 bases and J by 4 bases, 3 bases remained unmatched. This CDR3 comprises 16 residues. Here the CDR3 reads CASSVGTSGSSDTQYF. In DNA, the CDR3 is TGTGCCAGCAGCGTCGGGACTAGCGGGAGTTCAGATACGCAGTATTTT.

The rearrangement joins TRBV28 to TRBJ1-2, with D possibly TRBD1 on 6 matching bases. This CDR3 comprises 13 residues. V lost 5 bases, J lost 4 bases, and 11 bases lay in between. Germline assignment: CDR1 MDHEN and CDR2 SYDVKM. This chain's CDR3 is CASSEGDGYGYTF. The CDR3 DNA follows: TGTGCCAGCAGTGAGGGGGACGGCTATGGCTACACCTTC.

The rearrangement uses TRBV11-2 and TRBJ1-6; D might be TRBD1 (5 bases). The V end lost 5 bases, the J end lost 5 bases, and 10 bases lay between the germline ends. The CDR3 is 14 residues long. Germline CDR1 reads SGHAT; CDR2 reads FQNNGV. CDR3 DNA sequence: TGTGCCAGCAGCCGGGGACGCGATAATTCACCCCTCCACTTT. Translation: CASSRGRDNSPLHF.

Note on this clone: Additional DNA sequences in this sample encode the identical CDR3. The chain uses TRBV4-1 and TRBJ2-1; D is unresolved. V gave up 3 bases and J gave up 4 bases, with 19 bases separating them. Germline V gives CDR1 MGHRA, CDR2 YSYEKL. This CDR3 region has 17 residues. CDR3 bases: TGCGCCAGCAGCCAGGATCGAATGGGCAGTTTGTACAATGAGCAGTTCTTC. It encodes CASSQDRMGSLYNEQFF.

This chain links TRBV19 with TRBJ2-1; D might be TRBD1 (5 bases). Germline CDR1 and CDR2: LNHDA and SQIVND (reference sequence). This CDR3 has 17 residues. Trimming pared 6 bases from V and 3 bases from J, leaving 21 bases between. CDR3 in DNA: TGTGCCAGTAGATCTGGGGCTACCAAAATCCTCTACAATGAGCAGTTCTTC. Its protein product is CASRSGATKILYNEQFF.

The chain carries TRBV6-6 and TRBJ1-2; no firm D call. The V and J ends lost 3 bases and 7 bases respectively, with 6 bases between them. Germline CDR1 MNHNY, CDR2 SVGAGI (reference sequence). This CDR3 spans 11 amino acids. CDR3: CASSYGVGYTF. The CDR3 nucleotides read TGTGCCAGCAGTTATGGGGTTGGCTACACCTTC.

The CDR3 region is CASSGRDNNYGYTF. The CDR3 DNA is TGTGCCAGCAGCGGACGGGACAACAACTATGGCTACACCTTC. This chain connects TRBV9 to TRBJ1-2; TRBD1 might be the D (6 bases). CDR3 length: 14 amino acids. V was trimmed by 3 bases and J by 2 bases, leaving 11 bases between them. Germline CDR1 and CDR2: SGDLS and YYNGEE. The full variable domain, rest sourced from reference TRBV9 and TRBJ1-2, is DSGVTQTPKHLITATGQRVTLRCSPRSGDLSVYWYQQSLDQGLQFLIQYYNGEERAKGNILERFSAQQFPDLHSELNLSSLELGDSALYFCASSGRDNNYGYTFGSGTRLTVV.

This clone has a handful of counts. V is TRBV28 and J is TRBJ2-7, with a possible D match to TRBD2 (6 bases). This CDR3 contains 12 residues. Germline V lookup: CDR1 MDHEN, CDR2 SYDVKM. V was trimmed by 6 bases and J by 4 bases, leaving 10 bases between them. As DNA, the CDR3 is TGTGCCAGCAGCCCCGGAGGGTACGAGCAGTACTTC. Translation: CASSPGGYEQYF.

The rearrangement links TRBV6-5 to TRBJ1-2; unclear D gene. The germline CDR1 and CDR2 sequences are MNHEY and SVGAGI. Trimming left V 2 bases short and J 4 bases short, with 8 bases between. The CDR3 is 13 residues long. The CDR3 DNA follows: TGTGCCAGCAGTTACGTAAGGGTCTATGGCTACACCTTC. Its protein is CASSYVRVYGYTF.

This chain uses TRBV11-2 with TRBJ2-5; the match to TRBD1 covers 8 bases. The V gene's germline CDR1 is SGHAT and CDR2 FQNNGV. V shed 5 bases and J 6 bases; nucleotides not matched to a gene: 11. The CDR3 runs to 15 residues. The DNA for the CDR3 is TGTGCCAGCAGCCTTCCTGACAGGGGATTGAAGACCCAGTACTTC. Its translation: CASSLPDRGLKTQYF.

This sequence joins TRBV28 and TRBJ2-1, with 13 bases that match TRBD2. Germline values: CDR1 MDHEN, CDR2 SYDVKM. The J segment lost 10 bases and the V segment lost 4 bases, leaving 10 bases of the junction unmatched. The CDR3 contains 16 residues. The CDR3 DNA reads TGTGCCAGCAGTTCCCCCGGGACTAGCGGGGTCCACGAGCAGTTCTTC. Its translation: CASSSPGTSGVHEQFF.